This T cell receptor (beta chain) was documented in a study of blood T cell repertoires in COVID-19. Everyone who took part was about 18 to 90 years old, and they came from about two dozen US areas. In the authors' methods: For nucleated cells, counts were estimated from reference gene primer amplification. Using immunoSEQ multiplex PCR, the repertoire was profiled, and TCRdb retains in-frame clones only, with some absent. V and J calls and clone size are copied from that table; D and trimming were computed from the DNA. The sample lists about 460,000 clones, 80% to 90% seen once, with approximately 8.3% in the top ten. The sequence was collected from a woman between 55 and 75 years old who had recovered from COVID-19. The sequenced sample consisted of PBMCs or T cells enriched from blood (not recorded which).

The CDR3: CASSEVGGWQTAKGELFF. The CDR3 nucleotides read TGTGCCAGCAGTGAAGTGGGGGGGTGGCAAACAGCAAAAGGGGAGCTGTTTTTT. The genes are TRBV6-1 and TRBJ2-2; 7 bases match TRBD2. Germline CDR1 is MNHNS and CDR2 is SASEGT. V dropped 1 base and J dropped 8; count of bases not matched to a gene: 16. The CDR3 loop spans 18 amino acids.